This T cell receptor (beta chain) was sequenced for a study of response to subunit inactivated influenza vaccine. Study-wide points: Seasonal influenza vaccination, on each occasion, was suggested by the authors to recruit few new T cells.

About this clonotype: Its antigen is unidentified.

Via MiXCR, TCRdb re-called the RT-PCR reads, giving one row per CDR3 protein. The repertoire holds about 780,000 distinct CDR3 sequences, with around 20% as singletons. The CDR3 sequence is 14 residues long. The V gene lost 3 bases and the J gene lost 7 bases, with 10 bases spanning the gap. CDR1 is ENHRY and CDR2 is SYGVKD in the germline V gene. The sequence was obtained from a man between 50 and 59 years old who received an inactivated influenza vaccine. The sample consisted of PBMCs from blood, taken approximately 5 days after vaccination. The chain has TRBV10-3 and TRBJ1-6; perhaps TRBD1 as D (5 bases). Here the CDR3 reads CAISERDRNSPLHF. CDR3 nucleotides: TGTGCCATCAGTGAAAGGGACCGAAATTCACCCCTCCACTTT.